The following is a T cell receptor (beta chain) sequence with its context. This record belongs to a study of shared clonotypes between healthy human individuals. The V gene's germline CDR1 is SQVTM and CDR2 ANQGSEA. The CDR3 is made up of 17 amino acids. Germline trimming cut 5 bases from V and 7 bases from J; bases unmatched to any gene: 16. Unsorted PBMC samples were amplified in replicate PCRs containing 250 to 350 ng DNA, roughly 33,000 T cell genomes. Profiled with immunoSEQ multiplex PCR; TCRdb holds only in-frame clones, not every one. The data hold fewer than 600,000 clones, with roughly four fifths observed a single time. Donors comprised only Caucasian adults living in Nashville, Tennessee.

Sequencing was done on a sample of PBMCs. This receptor was obtained from a woman in her thirties or forties in good health. Some clones in this sample may be carry-over from other donors' samples. The genes are TRBV29-1 and TRBJ2-5; 13 nucleotides agree with TRBD2. The CDR3 here is CSVRRTSGSNVGVTQYF. The CDR3 nucleotides read TGCAGCGTTAGGAGGACTAGCGGGAGTAACGTGGGTGTGACCCAGTACTTC.